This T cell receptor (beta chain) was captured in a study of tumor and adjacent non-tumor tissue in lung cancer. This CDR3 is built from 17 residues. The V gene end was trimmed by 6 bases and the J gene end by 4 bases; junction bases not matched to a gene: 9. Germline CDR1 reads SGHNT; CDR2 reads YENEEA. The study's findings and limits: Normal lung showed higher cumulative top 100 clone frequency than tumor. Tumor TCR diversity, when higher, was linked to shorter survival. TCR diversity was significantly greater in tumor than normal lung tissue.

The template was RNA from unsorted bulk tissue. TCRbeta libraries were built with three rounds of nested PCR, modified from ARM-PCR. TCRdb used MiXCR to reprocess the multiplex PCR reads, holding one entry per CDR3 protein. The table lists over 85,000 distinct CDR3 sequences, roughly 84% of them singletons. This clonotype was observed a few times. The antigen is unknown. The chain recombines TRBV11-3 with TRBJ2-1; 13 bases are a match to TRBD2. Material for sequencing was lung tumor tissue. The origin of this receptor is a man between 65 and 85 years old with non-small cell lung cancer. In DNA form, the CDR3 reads TGTGCCAGCAGTCTCCTAGGGACTAGCGGGGATTACAATGAGCAGTTCTTC. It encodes CASSLLGTSGDYNEQFF.